Below, one T cell receptor beta chain is given with its context. Its antigen is still unknown. This sample is drawn from a study of T cells in localized non-small cell lung cancer. Broader study findings: The study detected a median approximately 55 of the top 100 tumor clones in adjacent lung. Higher T cell density in the blood was associated with longer overall survival, whereas higher adjacent-lung clonality associated with shorter survival. Sequencing was restricted to one tumor region; therefore, heterogeneity remains possible. Among the tissues sampled, uninvolved adjacent lung had the highest T cell clonality, above tumor.

The V gene end was trimmed by 7 bases and the J gene end by 1 base; junction bases not matched to a gene: 7. Germline V CDR1 and CDR2: SGHVS, FNYEAQ. CDR3 length: 15 residues. The protocol was immunoSEQ multiplex PCR, while the TCRdb copy is restricted to in-frame clones and leaves out a portion. The sample shows over 50,000 clones, 85% to 90% of them seen only once. The material sequenced was peripheral blood, taken before any cancer treatment. This chain joins TRBV7-6 and TRBJ2-3; 8 bases match TRBD1. The origin of this receptor is a woman between 35 and 75 years old with stage I lung adenocarcinoma. The CDR3, as DNA: TGTGCCAGCACCTCCGGGACAGGCGGCACAGATACGCAGTATTTT. This translates into CASTSGTGGTDTQYF.